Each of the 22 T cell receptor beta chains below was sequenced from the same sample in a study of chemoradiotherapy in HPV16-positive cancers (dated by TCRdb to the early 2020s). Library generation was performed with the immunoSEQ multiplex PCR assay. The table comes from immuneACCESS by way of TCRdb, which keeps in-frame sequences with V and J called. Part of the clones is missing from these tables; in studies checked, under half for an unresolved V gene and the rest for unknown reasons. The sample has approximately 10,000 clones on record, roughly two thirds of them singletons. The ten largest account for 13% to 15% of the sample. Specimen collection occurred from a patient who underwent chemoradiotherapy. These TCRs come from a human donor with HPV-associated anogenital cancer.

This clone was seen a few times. CDR3 sequence: CASRDLRNTDTQYF. DNA for the CDR3: TGTGCCAGCCGGGACTTACGAAACACAGATACGCAGTATTTT. V gene TRBV2 combines with J gene TRBJ2-3; the D gene is possibly TRBD2 (6 bases). V was trimmed by 8 bases and J by 2 bases, leaving 14 bases between them. This CDR3 spans 14 amino acids. Per germline, CDR1 SNHLY and CDR2 FYNNEI.

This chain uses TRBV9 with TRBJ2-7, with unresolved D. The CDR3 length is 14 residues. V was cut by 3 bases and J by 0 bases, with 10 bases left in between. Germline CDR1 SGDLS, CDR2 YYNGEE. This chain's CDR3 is CASSAGLSSYEQYF. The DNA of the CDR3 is TGTGCCAGCAGCGCTGGCCTAAGCTCCTACGAGCAGTACTTC.

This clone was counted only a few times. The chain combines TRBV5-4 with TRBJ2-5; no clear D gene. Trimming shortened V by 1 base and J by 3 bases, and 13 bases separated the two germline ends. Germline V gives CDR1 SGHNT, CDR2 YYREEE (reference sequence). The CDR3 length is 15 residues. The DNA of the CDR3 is TGTGCCAGCAGCTTGATCGGACGGTCGGAAGAGACCCAGTACTTC. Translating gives CASSLIGRSEETQYF.

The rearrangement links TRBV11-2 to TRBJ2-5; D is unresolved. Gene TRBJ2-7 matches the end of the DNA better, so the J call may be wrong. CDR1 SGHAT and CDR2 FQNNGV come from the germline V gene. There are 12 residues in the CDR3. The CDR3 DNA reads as TGTGCCAGCAGCCTAGGATCCTACGAGCAGTACTTC. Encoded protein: CASSLGSYEQYF.

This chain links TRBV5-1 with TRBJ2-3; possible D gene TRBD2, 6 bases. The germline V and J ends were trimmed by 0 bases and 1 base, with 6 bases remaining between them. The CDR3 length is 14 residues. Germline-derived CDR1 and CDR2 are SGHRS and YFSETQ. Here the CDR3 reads CASSLASGTDTQYF. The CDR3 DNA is TGCGCCAGCAGCTTGGCTAGCGGCACAGATACGCAGTATTTT. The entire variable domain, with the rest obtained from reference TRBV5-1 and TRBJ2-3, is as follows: KAGVTQTPRYLIKTRGQQVTLSCSPISGHRSVSWYQQTPGQGLQFLFEYFSETQRNKGNFPGRFSGRQFSNSRSEMNVSTLELGDSALYLCASSLASGTDTQYFGPGTRLTVL.

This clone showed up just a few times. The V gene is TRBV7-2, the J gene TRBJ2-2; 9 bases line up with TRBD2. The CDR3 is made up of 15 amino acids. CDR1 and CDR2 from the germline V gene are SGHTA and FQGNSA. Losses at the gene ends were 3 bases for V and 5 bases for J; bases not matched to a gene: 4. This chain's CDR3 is CASSFSSGGTGELFF. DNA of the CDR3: TGTGCCAGCAGCTTCTCCAGCGGGGGGACCGGGGAGCTGTTTTTT.

CDR3 region: CASSRGGFGGGAYNEQFF. CDR3 nucleotides: TGTGCCAGCAGCCGGGGAGGGTTTGGCGGGGGGGCCTACAATGAGCAGTTCTTC. V usage is TRBV5-4 and J usage is TRBJ2-1; TRBD2 matches at 9 bases. Trimming cost V 4 bases and J 2 bases; bases outside gene matches: 13. CDR3 length equals 18 residues. In germline, CDR1 is SGHNT, CDR2 YYREEE (reference sequence).

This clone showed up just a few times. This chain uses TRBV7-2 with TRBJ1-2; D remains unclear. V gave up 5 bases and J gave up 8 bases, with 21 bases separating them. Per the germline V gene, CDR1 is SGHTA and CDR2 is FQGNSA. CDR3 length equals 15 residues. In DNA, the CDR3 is TGTGCCAGCAGCCCGTCAGGCGGAGGGATGGGAGGCTACACCTTC. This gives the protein CASSPSGGGMGGYTF.

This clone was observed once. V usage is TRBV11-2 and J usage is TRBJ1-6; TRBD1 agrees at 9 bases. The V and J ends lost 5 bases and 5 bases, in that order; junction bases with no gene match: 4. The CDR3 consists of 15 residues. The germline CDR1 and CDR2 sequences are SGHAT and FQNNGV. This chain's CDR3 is CASSVGTGNNSPLHF. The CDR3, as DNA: TGTGCCAGCAGCGTCGGGACAGGGAATAATTCACCCCTCCACTTT.

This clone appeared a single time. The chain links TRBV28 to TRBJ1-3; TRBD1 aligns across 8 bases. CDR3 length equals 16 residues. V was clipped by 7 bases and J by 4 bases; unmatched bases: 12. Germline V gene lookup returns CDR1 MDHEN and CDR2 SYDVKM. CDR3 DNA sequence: TGTGCCAGCACCCCCGCAGGGGGCCCTTCAGGAAACACCATATATTTT. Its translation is CASTPAGGPSGNTIYF.

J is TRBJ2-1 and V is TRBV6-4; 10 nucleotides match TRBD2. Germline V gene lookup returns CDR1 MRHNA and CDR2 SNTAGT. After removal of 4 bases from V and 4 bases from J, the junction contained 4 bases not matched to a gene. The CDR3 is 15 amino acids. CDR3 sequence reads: CASSVASGGYNEQFF. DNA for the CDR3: TGTGCCAGCAGTGTAGCTAGCGGGGGTTACAATGAGCAGTTCTTC.

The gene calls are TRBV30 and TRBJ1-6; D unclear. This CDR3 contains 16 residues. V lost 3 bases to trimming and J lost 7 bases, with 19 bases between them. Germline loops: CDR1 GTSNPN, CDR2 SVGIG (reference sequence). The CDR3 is CAWRHLGLGSNSPLHF. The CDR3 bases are TGTGCCTGGAGGCATCTTGGTCTGGGGTCAAATTCACCCCTCCACTTT.

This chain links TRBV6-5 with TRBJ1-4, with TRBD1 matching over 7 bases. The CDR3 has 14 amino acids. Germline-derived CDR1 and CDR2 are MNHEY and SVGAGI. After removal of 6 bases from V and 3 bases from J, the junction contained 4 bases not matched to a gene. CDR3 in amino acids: CASSEGGPNEKLFF. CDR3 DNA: TGTGCCAGCAGCGAAGGGGGCCCTAATGAAAAACTGTTTTTT.

The CDR3 sequence: CASSDTGGGNTIYF. The DNA of the CDR3 is TGCGCCAGCAGTGACACAGGGGGTGGAAACACCATATATTTT. This chain uses TRBV10-2 with TRBJ1-3; 8 nucleotides align to TRBD1. The CDR3 spans 14 residues. The germline V gene has CDR1 WSHSY and CDR2 SAAADI. Trimming cost V 3 bases and J 3 bases; bases outside gene matches: 1.

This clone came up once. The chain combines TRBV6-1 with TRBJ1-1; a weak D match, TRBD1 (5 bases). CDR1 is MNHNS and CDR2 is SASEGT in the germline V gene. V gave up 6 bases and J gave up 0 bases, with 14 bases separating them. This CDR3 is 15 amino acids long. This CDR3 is CASRVGVVMNTEAFF. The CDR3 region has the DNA TGTGCCAGCAGAGTGGGGGTAGTCATGAACACTGAAGCTTTCTTT.

The CDR3 loop reads CASTTFRGWNTEAFF. DNA for the CDR3: TGTGCCAGCACCACTTTCAGGGGGTGGAACACTGAAGCTTTCTTT. The genes are TRBV7-9 and TRBJ1-1; 7 bases match TRBD1. CDR1 SEHNR and CDR2 FQNEAQ come from the germline V gene (reference sequence). Trimming at V came to 7 bases and at J to 1 base, leaving 9 bases not matched to a gene. The CDR3 spans 15 residues.

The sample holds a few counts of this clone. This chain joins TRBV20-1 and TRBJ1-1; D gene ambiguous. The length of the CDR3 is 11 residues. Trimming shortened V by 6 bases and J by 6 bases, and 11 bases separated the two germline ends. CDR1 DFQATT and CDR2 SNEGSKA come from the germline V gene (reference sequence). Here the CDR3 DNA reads TGCAGTGCCCCGCTTGGGGCTGAAGCTTTCTTT. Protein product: CSAPLGAEAFF.

The chain's CDR3 is CASSWSGGGELFF. The CDR3, as DNA: TGTGCCAGCAGTTGGTCAGGGGGCGGGGAGCTGTTTTTT. The chain uses TRBV2 and TRBJ2-2, with TRBD1 matching over 7 bases. V trimming: 5 bases; J trimming: 7 bases; junction bases outside the gene matches: 4. The CDR3 is made up of 13 amino acids. CDR1 and CDR2 (germline): SNHLY, FYNNEI.

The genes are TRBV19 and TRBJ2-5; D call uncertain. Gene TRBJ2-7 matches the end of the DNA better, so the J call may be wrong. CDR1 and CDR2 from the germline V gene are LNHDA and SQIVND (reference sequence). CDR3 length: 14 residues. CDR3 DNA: TGTGCCAGTAGTATAGGAATTGTCTCCTACGAGCAGTACTTC. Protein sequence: CASSIGIVSYEQYF.

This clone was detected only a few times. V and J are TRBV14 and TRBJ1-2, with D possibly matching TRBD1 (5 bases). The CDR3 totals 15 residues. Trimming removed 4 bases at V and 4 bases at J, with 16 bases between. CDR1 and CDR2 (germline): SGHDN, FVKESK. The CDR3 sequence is CASSPWSGFGYGYTF. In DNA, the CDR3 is TGTGCCAGCAGCCCCTGGTCAGGGTTTGGCTATGGCTACACCTTC.

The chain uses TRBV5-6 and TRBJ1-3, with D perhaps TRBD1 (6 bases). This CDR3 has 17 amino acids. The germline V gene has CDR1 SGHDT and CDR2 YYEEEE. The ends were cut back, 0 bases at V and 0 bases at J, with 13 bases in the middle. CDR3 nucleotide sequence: TGTGCCAGCAGCTTGGGGGGGCGAACCTTCTCTGGAAACACCATATATTTT. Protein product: CASSLGGRTFSGNTIYF.

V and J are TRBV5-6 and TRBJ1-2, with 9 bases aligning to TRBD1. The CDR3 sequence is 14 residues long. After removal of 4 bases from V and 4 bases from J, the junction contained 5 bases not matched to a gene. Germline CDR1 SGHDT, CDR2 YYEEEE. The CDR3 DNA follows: TGTGCCAGCAGCCTCCGGGACAGGGCCTATGGCTACACCTTC. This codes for CASSLRDRAYGYTF.